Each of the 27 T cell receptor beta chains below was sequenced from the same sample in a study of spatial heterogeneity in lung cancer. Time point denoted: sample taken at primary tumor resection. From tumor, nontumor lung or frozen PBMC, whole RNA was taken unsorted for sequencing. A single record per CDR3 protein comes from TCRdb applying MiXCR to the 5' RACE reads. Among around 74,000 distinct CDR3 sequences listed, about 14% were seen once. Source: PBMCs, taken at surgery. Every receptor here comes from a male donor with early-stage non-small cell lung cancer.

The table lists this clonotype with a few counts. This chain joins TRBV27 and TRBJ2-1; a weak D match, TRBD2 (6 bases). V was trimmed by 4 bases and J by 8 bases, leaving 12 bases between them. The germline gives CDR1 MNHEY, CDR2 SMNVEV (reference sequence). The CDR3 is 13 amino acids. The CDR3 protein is CASSYRRADEQFF. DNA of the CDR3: TGTGCCAGCAGTTACCGGAGGGCCGATGAGCAGTTCTTC.

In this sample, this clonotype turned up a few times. In nucleotides, the CDR3 is TGTGCCAGCAGCCGCGGGAGTCTCTATGAGCAGTTCTTC. Amino acids: CASSRGSLYEQFF. The genes are TRBV2 and TRBJ2-1; 7 bases are shared with TRBD2. V lost 6 bases, J lost 8 bases, and 7 bases stayed unmatched. This CDR3 has 13 amino acids. Germline loops: CDR1 SNHLY, CDR2 FYNNEI.

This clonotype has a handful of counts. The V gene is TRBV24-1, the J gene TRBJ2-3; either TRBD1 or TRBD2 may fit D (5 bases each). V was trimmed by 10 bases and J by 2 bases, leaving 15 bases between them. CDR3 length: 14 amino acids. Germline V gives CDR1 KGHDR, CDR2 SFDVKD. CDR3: CATGTPDFTDTQYF. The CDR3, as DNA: TGTGCCACGGGGACCCCAGATTTCACAGATACGCAGTATTTT.

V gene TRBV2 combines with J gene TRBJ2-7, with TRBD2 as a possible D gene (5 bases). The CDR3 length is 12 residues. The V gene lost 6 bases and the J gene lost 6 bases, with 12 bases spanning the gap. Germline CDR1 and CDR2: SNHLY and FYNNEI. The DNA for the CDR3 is TGTGCCAGCAGATTGACTAACTCCGAGCAGTACTTC. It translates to CASRLTNSEQYF.

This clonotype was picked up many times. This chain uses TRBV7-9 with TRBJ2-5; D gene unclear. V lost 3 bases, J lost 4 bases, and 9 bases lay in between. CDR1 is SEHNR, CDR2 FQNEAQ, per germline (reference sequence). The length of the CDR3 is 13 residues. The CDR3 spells CASSFGPLETQYF. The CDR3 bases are TGTGCCAGCAGCTTTGGACCCTTAGAGACCCAGTACTTC.

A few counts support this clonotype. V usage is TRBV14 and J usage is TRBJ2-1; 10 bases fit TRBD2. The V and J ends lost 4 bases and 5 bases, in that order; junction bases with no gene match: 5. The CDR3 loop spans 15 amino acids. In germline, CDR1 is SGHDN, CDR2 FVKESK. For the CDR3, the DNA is TGTGCCAGCAGCCCCCGGACTAGCGGAGACAATGAGCAGTTCTTC. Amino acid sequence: CASSPRTSGDNEQFF.

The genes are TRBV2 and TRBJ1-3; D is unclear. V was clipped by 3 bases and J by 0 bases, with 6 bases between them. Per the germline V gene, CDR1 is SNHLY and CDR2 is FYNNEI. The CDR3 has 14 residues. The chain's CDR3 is CASSEGFSGNTIYF. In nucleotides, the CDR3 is TGTGCCAGCAGTGAGGGGTTCTCTGGAAACACCATATATTTT.

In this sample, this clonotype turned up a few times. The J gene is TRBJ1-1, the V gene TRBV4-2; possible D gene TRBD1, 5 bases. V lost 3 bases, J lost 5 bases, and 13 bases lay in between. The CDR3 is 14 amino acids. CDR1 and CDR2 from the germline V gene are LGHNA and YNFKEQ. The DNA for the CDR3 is TGTGCCAGCAGCCAGCGTGCAGGGTGGACTGAAGCTTTCTTT. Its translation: CASSQRAGWTEAFF.

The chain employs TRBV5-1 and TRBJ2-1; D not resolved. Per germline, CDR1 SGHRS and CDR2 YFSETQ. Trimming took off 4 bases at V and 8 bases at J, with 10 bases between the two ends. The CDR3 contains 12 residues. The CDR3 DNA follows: TGCGCCAGCAGCCAAACCTTAGATGAGCAGTTCTTC. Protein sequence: CASSQTLDEQFF. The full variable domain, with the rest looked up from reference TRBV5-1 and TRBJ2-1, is KAGVTQTPRYLIKTRGQQVTLSCSPISGHRSVSWYQQTPGQGLQFLFEYFSETQRNKGNFPGRFSGRQFSNSRSEMNVSTLELGDSALYLCASSQTLDEQFFGPGTRLTVL.

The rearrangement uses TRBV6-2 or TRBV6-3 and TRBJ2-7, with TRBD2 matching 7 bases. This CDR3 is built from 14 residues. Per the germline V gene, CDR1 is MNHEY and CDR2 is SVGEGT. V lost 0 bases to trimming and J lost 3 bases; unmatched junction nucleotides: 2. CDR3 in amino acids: CASSYSGTNYEQYF. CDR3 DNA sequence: TGTGCCAGCAGTTACTCCGGGACTAACTACGAGCAGTACTTC.

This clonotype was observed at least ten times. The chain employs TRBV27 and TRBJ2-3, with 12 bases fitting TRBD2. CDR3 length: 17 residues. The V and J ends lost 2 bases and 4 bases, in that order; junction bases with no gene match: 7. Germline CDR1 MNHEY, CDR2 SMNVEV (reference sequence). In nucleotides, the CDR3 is TGTGCCAGCAGTTTACCGCCGACTAGCGGGAGATCAGATACGCAGTATTTT. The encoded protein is CASSLPPTSGRSDTQYF.

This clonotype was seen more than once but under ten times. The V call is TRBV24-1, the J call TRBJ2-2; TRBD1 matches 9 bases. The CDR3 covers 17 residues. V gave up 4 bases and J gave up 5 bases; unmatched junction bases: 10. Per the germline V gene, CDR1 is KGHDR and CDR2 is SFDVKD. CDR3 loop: CATSEPQGAVGTGELFF. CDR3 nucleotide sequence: TGTGCCACCAGTGAGCCACAGGGGGCCGTGGGAACCGGGGAGCTGTTTTTT.

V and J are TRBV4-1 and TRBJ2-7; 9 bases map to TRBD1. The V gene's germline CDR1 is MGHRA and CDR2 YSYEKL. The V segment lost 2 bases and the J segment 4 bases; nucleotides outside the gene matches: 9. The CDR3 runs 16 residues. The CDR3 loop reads CASSQLPGQGLYEQYF. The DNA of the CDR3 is TGCGCCAGCAGCCAACTACCGGGACAGGGACTGTACGAGCAGTACTTC.

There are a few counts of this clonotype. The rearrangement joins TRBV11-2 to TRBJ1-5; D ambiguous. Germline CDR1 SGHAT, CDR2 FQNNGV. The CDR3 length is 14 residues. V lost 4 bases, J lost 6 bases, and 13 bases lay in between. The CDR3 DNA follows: TGTGCCAGCAGCTCCTCCGGAGGTCCTCAGCCCCAGCATTTT. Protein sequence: CASSSSGGPQPQHF.

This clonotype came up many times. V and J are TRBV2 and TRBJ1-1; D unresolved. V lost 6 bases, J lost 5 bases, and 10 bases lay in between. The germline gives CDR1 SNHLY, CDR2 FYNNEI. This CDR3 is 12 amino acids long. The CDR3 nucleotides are TGTGCCAGCAGCGCTTGGTGGACTGAAGCTTTCTTT. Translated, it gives CASSAWWTEAFF.

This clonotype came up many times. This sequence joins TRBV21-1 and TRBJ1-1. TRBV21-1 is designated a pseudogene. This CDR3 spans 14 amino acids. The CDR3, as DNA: TGTGCCAGCAGCTATCGTCTGGCACGCCGCCGGGCTTTCTTT. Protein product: CASSYRLARRRAFF.

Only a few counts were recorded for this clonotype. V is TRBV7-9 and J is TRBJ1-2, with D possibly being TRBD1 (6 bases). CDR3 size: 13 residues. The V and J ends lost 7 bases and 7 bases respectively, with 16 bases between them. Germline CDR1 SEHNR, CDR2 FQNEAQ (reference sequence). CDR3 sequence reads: CASTTPGAGGYTF. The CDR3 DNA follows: TGTGCCAGCACCACCCCGGGGGCTGGTGGCTACACCTTC.

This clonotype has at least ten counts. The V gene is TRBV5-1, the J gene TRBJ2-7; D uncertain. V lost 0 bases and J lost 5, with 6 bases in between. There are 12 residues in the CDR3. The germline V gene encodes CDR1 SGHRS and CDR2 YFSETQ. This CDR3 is CASSLAGHEQYF. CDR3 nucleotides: TGCGCCAGCAGCTTGGCGGGCCACGAGCAGTACTTC.

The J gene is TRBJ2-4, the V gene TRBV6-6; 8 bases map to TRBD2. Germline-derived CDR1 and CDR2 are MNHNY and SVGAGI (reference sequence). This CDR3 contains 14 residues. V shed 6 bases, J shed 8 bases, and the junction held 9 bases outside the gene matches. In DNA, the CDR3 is TGTGCCAGCAGGCTAGCGGGCCGGGGGGACATTCAGTACTTC. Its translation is CASRLAGRGDIQYF.

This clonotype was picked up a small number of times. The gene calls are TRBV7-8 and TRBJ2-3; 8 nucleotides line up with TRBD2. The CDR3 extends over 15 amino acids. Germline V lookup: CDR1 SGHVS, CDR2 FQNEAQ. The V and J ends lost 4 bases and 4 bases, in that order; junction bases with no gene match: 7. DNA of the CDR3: TGTGCCAGCAGCTCCAGACTAGCGCCGGCAGATACGCAGTATTTT. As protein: CASSSRLAPADTQYF.

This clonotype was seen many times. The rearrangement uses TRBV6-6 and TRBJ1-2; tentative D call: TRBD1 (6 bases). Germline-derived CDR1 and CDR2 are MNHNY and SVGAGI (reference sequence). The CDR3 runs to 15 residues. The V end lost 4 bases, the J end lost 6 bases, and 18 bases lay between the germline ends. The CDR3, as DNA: TGTGCCAGCAGTTTCCAGCAGGGGCCGAGGGATGGCTACACCTTC. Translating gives CASSFQQGPRDGYTF.

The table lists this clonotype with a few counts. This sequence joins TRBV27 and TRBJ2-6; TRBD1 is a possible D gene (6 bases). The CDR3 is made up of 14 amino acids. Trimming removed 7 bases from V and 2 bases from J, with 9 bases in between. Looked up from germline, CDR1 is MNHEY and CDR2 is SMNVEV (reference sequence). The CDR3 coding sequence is TGTGCCAGCACCAACAGGGCTGGGGCCAACGTCCTGACTTTC. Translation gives CASTNRAGANVLTF.

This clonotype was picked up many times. In nucleotides, the CDR3 is TGCAGCGTTTTTGGAGCTAACACTGAAGCTTTCTTT. Protein product: CSVFGANTEAFF. This sequence joins TRBV29-1 and TRBJ1-1; D unclear. This CDR3 contains 12 residues. Per germline, CDR1 SQVTM and CDR2 ANQGSEA. V was shortened by 5 bases and J by 2 bases, with 9 bases between the two germline ends.

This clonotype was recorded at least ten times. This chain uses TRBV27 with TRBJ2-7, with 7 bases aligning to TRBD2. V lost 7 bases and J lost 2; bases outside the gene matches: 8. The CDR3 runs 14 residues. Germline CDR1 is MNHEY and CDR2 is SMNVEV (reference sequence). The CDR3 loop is CASIYGDYPYEQYF. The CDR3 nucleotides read TGTGCCAGCATCTACGGGGACTACCCCTACGAGCAGTACTTC.

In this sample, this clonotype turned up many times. CDR3 protein: CSVEESGVDEKLFF. The CDR3 DNA reads as TGCAGCGTTGAAGAATCAGGAGTCGATGAAAAACTGTTTTTT. The chain recombines TRBV29-1 with TRBJ1-4; D is undetermined. This CDR3 spans 14 amino acids. V lost 0 bases, J lost 6 bases, and 11 bases lay in between. Germline V gene lookup returns CDR1 SQVTM and CDR2 ANQGSEA.

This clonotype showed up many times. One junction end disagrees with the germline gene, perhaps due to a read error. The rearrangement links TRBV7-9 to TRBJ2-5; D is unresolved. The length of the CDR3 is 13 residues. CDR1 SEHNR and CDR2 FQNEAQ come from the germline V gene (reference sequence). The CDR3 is CASTLPVGETQYF. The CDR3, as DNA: TGTGCCAGCACCTTACCAGTTGGAGAGACCCAGTACTTC. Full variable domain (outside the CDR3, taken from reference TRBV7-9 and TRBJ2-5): DTGVSQNPRHKITKRGQNVTFRCDPISEHNRLYWYRQTLGQGPEFLTYFQNEAQLEKSRLLSDRFSAERPKGSFSTLEIQRTEQGDSAMYLCASTLPVGETQYFGPGTRLLVL.

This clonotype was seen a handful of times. The chain's CDR3 is CASITGKWVYF. The CDR3 bases are TGTGCCAGTATCACAGGGAAATGGGTGTACTTC. V is TRBV19 and J is TRBJ2-7; D may be TRBD1 (6 bases). This CDR3 has 11 residues. Germline V lookup: CDR1 LNHDA, CDR2 SQIVND (reference sequence). Trimming left V 7 bases short and J 12 bases short, with 16 bases between. The whole variable domain, filled in from reference TRBV19 and TRBJ2-7, reads DGGITQSPKYLFRKEGQNVTLSCEQNLNHDAMYWYRQDPGQGLRLIYYSQIVNDFQKGDIAEGYSVSREKKESFPLTVTSAQKNPTAFYLCASITGKWVYFGPGTRLTVT.